This entry lists 5 T cell receptor beta chains sequenced from one sample in a study of long-term antiretroviral therapy in people with HIV. Sequencing used immunoSEQ v3.0 at survey level. Generated by immunoSEQ multiplex PCR, the TCRdb table keeps only in-frame clones and is missing some. The sample lists 16,000 or so clones, more than 75% occurring once. The input for sequencing was unsorted PBMCs, taken 0.1 years before starting antiretroviral therapy. The receptor source for this set is a man younger than 35 with HIV.

The chain is built from TRBV5-1 and TRBJ1-6; 9 nucleotides agree with TRBD1. The V gene's germline CDR1 is SGHRS and CDR2 YFSETQ. With 10 bases clipped from V and 6 bases from J, the junction kept 8 bases outside the gene matches. This CDR3 has 14 amino acids. CDR3 residues: CASWTGAGNSPLHF. The CDR3 bases are TGCGCCTCCTGGACAGGGGCAGGTAATTCACCCCTCCACTTT. Full variable domain (outside the CDR3, taken from reference TRBV5-1 and TRBJ1-6): KAGVTQTPRYLIKTRGQQVTLSCSPISGHRSVSWYQQTPGQGLQFLFEYFSETQRNKGNFPGRFSGRQFSNSRSEMNVSTLELGDSALYLCASWTGAGNSPLHFGNGTRLTVT.

This clone turned up a few times. V gene TRBV30 combines with J gene TRBJ1-5; a weak D match, TRBD1 (5 bases). V dropped 0 bases and J dropped 0 bases, with 12 bases sitting between them. The CDR3 totals 16 residues. Germline assignment: CDR1 GTSNPN and CDR2 SVGIG (reference sequence). CDR3 DNA sequence: TGTGCCTGGAGTGTCCGGGGGGACCTTAGCAATCAGCCCCAGCATTTT. Residues: CAWSVRGDLSNQPQHF.

This chain links TRBV30 with TRBJ2-5, with D hard to call. V lost 3 bases, J lost 2 bases, and 13 bases lay in between. The CDR3 has 14 residues. The germline V gene has CDR1 GTSNPN and CDR2 SVGIG (reference sequence). The DNA for the CDR3 is TGTGCCTGGAGGGGGTGGGGTGGGCAAGAGACCCAGTACTTC. It encodes CAWRGWGGQETQYF.

This chain joins TRBV25-1 and TRBJ1-3; no reliable D call. V lost 3 bases to trimming and J lost 5 bases, with 11 bases between them. In germline, CDR1 is MGHDK, CDR2 SYGVNS. The CDR3 sequence is 14 residues long. This CDR3 reads CASSDPGGRNTIYF. As DNA, the CDR3 is TGTGCCAGCAGTGACCCGGGCGGTAGAAACACCATATATTTT.

The rearrangement uses TRBV7-3 and TRBJ2-1, with TRBD2 identical over 12 bases. The CDR3 is 15 residues long. Germline V lookup: CDR1 SGHTA, CDR2 FQGTGA. J lost 8 bases, V lost 3 bases, and 5 bases had no gene match. DNA of the CDR3: TGTGCCAGCAGCTTGTGGACTAGCGGGATTGATGAGCAGTTCTTC. It is translated as CASSLWTSGIDEQFF.